This T cell receptor beta chain was sequenced in a study of PD-1 blockade in classical Hodgkin lymphoma. Study results and limitations: The baseline diversity of complete responders showed similarity to that of newly diagnosed patients.

Described time point: cycle 4 day 1 (C4D1), after six to seven weeks of nivolumab. Relapse after autologous stem cell transplantation occurred in every patient, and brentuximab vedotin exposure varied. Thawed PBMCs yielded CD4+ T cells through magnetic negative selection. Best responses included complete response and partial response; otherwise, the best response was progressive disease. Clones were read by immunoSEQ multiplex PCR, and TCRdb kept only the in-frame ones, dropping some. The table records about 9,700 clones, roughly 75% of them present only once. With regard to this clone: Its antigen is not known.

CDR3 length: 13 residues. V lost 3 bases and J lost 12; bases outside the gene matches: 5. Germline V CDR1 and CDR2: SGHTA, FQGNSA. This TCR was sampled from a human donor with classical Hodgkin lymphoma. V is TRBV7-2 and J is TRBJ2-3; 11 bases fit TRBD2. Sequences were derived from CD4+ T cells from blood, sampled before the fourth cycle of nivolumab. CDR3 nucleotides: TGTGCCAGCAGCTTTTCTAGCGGGGGGTCCCAGTATTTT. Translating gives CASSFSSGGSQYF.